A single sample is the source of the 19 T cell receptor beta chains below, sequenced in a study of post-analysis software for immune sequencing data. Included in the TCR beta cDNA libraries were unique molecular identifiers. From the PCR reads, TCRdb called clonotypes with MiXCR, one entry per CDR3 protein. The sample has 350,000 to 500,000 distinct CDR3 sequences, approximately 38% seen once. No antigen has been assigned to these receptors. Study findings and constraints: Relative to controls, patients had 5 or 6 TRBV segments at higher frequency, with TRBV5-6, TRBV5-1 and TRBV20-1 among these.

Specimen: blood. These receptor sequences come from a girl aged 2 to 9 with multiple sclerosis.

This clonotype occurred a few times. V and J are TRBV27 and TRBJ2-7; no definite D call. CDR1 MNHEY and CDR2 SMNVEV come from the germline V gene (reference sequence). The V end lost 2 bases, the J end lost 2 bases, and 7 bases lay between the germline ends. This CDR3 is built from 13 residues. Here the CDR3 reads CASSLSLPYEQYF. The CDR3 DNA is TGTGCCAGCAGTTTAAGCCTACCCTACGAGCAGTACTTC.

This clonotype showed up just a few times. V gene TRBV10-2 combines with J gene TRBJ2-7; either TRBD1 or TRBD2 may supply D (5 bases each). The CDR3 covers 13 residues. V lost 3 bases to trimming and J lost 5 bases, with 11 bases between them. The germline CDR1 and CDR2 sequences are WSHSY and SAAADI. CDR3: CASSEQGTNEQYF. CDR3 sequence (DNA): TGCGCCAGCAGTGAACAAGGGACCAACGAGCAGTACTTC.

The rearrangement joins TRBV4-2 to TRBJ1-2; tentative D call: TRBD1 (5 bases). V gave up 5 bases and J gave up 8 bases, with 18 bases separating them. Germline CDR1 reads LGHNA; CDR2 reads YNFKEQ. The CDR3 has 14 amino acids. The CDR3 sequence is CASSSEAGLRGYTF. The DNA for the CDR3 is TGTGCCAGCAGCTCCGAGGCAGGGCTGAGGGGCTACACCTTC.

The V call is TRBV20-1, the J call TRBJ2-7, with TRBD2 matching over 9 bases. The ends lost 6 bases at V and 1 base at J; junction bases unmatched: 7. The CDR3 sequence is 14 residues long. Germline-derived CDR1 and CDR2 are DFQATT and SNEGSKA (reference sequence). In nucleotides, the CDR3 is TGCAGTGCGCCCACTAGCGGGCTATCCTACGAGCAGTACTTC. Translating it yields CSAPTSGLSYEQYF.

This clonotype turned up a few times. In DNA form, the CDR3 reads TGCAGTGCTGGTACAGGCGACGACAACTATGGCTACACCTTC. Protein: CSAGTGDDNYGYTF. The rearrangement uses TRBV20-1 and TRBJ1-2, with D possibly TRBD1 on 5 matching bases. Deletions cut 5 bases from V and 2 bases from J, with 15 bases between. The length of the CDR3 is 14 residues. Germline lookup yields CDR1 DFQATT and CDR2 SNEGSKA (reference sequence).

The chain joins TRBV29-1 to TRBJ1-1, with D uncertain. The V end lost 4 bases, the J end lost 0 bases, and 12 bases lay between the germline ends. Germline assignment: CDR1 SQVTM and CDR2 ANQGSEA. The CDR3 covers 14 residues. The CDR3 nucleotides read TGCAGCGTTGGAGCCAAGCCTCTGAACACTGAAGCTTTCTTT. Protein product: CSVGAKPLNTEAFF.

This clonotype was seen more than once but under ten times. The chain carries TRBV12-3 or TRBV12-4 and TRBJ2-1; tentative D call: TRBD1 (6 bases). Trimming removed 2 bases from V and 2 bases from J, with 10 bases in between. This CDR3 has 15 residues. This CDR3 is CASSLSRGAYNEQFF. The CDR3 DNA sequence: TGTGCCAGCAGTTTATCCAGGGGAGCCTACAATGAGCAGTTCTTC.

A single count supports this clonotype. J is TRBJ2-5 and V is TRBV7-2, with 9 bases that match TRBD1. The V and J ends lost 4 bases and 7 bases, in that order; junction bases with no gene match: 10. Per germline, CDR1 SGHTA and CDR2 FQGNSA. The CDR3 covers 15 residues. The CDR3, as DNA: TGTGCCAGCAGCTCTCGGACAGGGGAGAGGGGGACCCAGTACTTC. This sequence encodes CASSSRTGERGTQYF.

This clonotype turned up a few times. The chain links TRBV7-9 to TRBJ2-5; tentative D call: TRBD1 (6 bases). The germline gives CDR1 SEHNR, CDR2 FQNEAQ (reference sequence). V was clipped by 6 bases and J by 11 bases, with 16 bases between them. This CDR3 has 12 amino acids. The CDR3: CASSPTEGEQYF. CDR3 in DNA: TGTGCCAGCAGTCCAACCGAGGGGGAGCAGTACTTC.

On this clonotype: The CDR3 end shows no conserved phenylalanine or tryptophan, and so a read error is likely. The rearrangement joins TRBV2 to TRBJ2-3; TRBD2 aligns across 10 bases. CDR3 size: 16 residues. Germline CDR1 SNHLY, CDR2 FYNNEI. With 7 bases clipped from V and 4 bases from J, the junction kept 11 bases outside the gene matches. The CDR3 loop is CASKLFTSGAPDTQYL. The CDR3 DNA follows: TGTGCCAGCAAGCTATTCACTAGCGGGGCCCCAGATACGCAGTATTTG.

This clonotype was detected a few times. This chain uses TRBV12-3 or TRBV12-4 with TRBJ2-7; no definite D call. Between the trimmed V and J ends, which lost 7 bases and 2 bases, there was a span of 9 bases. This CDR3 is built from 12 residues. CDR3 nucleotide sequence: TGTGCCAGCACCAGCGAGGCCTACGAGCAGTACTTC. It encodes CASTSEAYEQYF.

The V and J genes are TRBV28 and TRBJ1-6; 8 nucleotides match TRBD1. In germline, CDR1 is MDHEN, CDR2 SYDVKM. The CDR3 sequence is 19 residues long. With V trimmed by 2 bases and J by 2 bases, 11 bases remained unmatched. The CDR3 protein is CASSLPRTGKVTYNSPLHF. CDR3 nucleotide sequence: TGTGCCAGCAGTTTACCCCGGACAGGGAAAGTCACCTATAATTCACCCCTCCACTTT.

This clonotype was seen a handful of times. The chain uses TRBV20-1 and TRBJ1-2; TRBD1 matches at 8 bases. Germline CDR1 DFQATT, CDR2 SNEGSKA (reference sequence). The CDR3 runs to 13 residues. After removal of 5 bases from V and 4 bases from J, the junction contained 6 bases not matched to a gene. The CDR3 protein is CSAGTGQAYGYTF. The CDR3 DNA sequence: TGCAGTGCTGGGACAGGCCAGGCCTATGGCTACACCTTC.

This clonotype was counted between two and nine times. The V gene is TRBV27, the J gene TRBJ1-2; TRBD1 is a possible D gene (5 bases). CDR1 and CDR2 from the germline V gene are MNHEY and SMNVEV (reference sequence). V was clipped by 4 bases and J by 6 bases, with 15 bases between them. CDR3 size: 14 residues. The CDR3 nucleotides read TGTGCCAGCAGTTCTAACAGGATTTTTGATGGCTACACCTTC. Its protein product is CASSSNRIFDGYTF.

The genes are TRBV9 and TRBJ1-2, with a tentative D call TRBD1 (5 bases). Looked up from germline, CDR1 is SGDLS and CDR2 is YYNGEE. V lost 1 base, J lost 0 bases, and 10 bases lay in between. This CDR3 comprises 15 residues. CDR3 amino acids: CASSVYGGPNYGYTF. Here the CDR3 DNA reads TGTGCCAGCAGCGTATACGGGGGTCCTAACTATGGCTACACCTTC.

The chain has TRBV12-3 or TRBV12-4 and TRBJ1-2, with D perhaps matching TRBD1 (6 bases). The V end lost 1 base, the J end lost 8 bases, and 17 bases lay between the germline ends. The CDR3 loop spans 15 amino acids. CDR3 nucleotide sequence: TGTGCCAGCAGTTTAGGTGGACAGCGTACCTACGGCTACACCTTC. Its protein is CASSLGGQRTYGYTF.

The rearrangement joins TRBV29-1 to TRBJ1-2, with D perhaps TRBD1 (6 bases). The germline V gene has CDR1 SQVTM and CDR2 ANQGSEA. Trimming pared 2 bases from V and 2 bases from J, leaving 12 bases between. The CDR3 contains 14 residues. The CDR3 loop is CSVEHRELNYGYTF. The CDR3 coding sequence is TGCAGCGTTGAACACAGGGAGCTGAACTATGGCTACACCTTC.

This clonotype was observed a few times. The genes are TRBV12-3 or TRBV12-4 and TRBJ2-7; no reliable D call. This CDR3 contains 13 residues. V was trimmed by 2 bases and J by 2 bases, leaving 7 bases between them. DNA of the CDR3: TGTGCCAGCAGTTTAATACAGACCTACGAGCAGTACTTC. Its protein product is CASSLIQTYEQYF.

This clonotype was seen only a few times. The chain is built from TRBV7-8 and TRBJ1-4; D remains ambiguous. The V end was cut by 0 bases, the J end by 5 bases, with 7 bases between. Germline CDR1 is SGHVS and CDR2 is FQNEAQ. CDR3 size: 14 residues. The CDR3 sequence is CASSLARLNEKLFF. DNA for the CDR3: TGTGCCAGCAGCTTAGCCAGGCTAAATGAAAAACTGTTTTTT.